This TCR beta chain was captured in a study of T-cell reconstitution after alpha-beta-depleted transplantation in children. Trimming removed 7 bases from V and 6 bases from J, with 10 bases in between. Germline lookup yields CDR1 SQVTM and CDR2 ANQGSEA. The CDR3 loop spans 11 amino acids. This sample's TCRbeta library carried unique molecular identifier barcodes. TCRdb itself ran the PCR reads through MiXCR, one entry per CDR3 protein. The data contain some 80,000 distinct CDR3 sequences, roughly 20% of them seen just once; the ten biggest clones take up 40% to 65%. This clonotype was observed a few times.

Sample: PBMCs, mostly from graft donor cells, taken 360 days after TCRalphabeta/CD19-depleted stem cell transplant. The rearrangement joins TRBV29-1 to TRBJ2-1; D is possibly TRBD1 (5 bases). This TCR came from a male patient aged 2 to 10 who had a stem cell transplant for acute lymphoblastic leukemia, so the T cells may come from the graft donor. CDR3 DNA: TGCAGCGGGACAAACCCCAATGAGCAGTTCTTC. Translation gives CSGTNPNEQFF.